This TCR beta chain was captured in a study of T cells after yellow fever vaccination. Study-level information: Fractions containing few cells were prepared with SMART-Seq v4 Ultra Low Input. General study results and limits: The CD4 compartment and the CD8 compartment contained a small share of clonotypes in common. The secondary response was weaker, and its peak arrived faster, on day 5 versus 15. Post-booster reappearance was seen for most primary-vaccination clones (96% CD4, around 88% CD8).

This clonotype was seen more than once but under ten times. Antigen specificity is unknown. CDR1 is DFQATT and CDR2 is SNEGSKA in the germline V gene (reference sequence). V lost 3 bases and J lost 1, with 9 bases in between. The CDR3 is made up of 13 amino acids. A single record per CDR3 protein comes from TCRdb applying MiXCR to the 5' RACE reads. Among around 250,000 distinct CDR3 sequences listed, about 7.1% were seen once. The chain has TRBV20-1 and TRBJ2-5, with unresolved D. The sequenced sample was CD4+ T cells sorted from PBMCs, obtained 15 days after the yellow fever booster vaccination. The sequence was obtained from a man in his thirties or forties who received the YFV17D yellow fever vaccine. Here the CDR3 reads CSASSGFQETQYF. The CDR3 DNA reads TGCAGTGCTAGTTCTGGGTTCCAAGAGACCCAGTACTTC.